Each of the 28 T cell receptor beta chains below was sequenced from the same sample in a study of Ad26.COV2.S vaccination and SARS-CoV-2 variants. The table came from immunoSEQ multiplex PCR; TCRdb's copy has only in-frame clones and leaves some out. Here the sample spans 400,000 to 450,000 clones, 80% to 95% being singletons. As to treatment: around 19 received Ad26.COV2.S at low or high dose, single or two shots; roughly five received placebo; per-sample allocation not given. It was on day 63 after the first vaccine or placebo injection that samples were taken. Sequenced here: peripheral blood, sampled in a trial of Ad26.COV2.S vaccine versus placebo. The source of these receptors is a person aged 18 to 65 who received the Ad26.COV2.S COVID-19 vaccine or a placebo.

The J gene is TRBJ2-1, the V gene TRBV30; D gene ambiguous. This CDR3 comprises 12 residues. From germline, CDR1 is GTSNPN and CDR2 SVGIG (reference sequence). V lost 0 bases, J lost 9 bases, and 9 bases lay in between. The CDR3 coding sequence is TGTGCCTGGAGTGTAAGTTTTAGTGAGCAGTTCTTC. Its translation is CAWSVSFSEQFF. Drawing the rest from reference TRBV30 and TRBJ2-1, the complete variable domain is SQTIHQWPATLVQPVGSPLSLECTVEGTSNPNLYWYRQAAGRGLQLLFYSVGIGQISSEVPQNLSASRPQDRQFILSSKKLLLSDSGFYLCAWSVSFSEQFFGPGTRLTVL.

CDR3 loop: CASSLAGQGLYEQYF. Written as DNA, the CDR3 is TGTGCCAGCAGCTTAGCGGGACAGGGTCTTTACGAGCAGTACTTC. The V gene is TRBV7-9, the J gene TRBJ2-7, with 9 bases fitting TRBD1. The CDR3 extends over 15 amino acids. Trimming cost V 0 bases and J 4 bases; bases outside gene matches: 4. Germline values: CDR1 SEHNR, CDR2 FQNEAQ (reference sequence).

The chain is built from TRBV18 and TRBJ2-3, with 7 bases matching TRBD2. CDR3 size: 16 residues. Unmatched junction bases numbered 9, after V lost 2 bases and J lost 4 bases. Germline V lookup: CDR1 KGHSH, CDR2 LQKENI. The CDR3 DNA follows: TGTGCCAGCTCACCAGGGGGGGAGACCCTCGCAGATACGCAGTATTTT. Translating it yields CASSPGGETLADTQYF.

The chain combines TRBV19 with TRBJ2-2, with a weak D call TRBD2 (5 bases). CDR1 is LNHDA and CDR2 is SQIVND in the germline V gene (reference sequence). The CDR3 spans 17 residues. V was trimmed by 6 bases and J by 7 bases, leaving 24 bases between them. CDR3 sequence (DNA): TGTGCCAGTAGATATGGAAGTCTAGCCATAAGTAGCGGGGAGCTGTTTTTT. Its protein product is CASRYGSLAISSGELFF.

CDR3 bases: TGTGCCAGCAGCTTGGGCGCCAGTCAGTATGGCTACACCTTC. Translating gives CASSLGASQYGYTF. This chain links TRBV5-6 with TRBJ1-2; D remains unclear. V shed 0 bases and J shed 5 bases, with 11 bases lying between them. The CDR3 runs to 14 residues. Germline CDR1 and CDR2: SGHDT and YYEEEE.

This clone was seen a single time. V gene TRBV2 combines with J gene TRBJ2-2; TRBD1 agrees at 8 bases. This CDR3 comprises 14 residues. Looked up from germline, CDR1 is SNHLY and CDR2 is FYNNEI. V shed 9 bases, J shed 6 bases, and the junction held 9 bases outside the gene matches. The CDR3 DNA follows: TGTGCCAGTGGAGGACAGGGATGGGCCGGGGAGCTGTTTTTT. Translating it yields CASGGQGWAGELFF.

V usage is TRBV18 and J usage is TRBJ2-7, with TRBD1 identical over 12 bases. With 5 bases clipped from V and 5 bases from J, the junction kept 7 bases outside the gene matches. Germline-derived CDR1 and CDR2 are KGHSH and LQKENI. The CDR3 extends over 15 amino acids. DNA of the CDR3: TGTGCCAGCTCAACCGGGACAGGGGGCGTCGACGAGCAGTACTTC. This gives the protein CASSTGTGGVDEQYF. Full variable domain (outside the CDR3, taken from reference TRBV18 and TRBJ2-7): NAGVMQNPRHLVRRRGQEARLRCSPMKGHSHVYWYRQLPEEGLKFMVYLQKENIIDESGMPKERFSAEFPKEGPSILRIQQVVRGDSAAYFCASSTGTGGVDEQYFGPGTRLTVT.

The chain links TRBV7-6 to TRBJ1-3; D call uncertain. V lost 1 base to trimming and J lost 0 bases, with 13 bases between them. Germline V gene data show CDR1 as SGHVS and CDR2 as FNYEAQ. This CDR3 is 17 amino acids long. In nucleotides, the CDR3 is TGTGCCAGCAGCTTAGAAGGCGGCCGGATCTCTGGAAACACCATATATTTT. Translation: CASSLEGGRISGNTIYF.

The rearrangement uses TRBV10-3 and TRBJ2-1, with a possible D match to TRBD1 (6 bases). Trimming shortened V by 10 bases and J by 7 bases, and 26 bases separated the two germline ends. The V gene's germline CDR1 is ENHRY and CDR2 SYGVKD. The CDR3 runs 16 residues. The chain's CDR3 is CASRGNAGRGRNEQFF. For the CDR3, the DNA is TGTGCCAGTAGGGGGAATGCAGGGAGAGGAAGGAATGAGCAGTTCTTC.

The CDR3 bases are TGTGCCAGCAGGACAACAGGGCTAGATACGCAGTATTTT. Residues: CASRTTGLDTQYF. The rearrangement joins TRBV6-5 to TRBJ2-3, with TRBD1 as a possible D gene (6 bases). Germline CDR1 and CDR2: MNHEY and SVGAGI. Trimming shortened V by 6 bases and J by 5 bases, and 12 bases separated the two germline ends. There are 13 residues in the CDR3.

The CDR3 DNA reads TGCGCCAGCAAACGTAATTCACCCCTCCACTTT. It codes for CASKRNSPLHF. The rearrangement links TRBV10-1 to TRBJ1-6; D not certain. The germline V gene has CDR1 WNHNN and CDR2 SYGVQD (reference sequence). The CDR3 is made up of 11 amino acids. V lost 7 bases to trimming and J lost 6 bases, with 4 bases between them.

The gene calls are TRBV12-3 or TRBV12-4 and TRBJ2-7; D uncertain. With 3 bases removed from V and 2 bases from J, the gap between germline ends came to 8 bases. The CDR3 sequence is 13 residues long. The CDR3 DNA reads TGTGCCAGCAGTTTTCTGGGCCCCTACGAGCAGTACTTC. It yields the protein CASSFLGPYEQYF.

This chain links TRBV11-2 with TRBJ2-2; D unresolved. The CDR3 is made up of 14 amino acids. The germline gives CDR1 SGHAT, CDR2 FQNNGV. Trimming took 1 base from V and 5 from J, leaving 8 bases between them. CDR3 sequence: CASSLVAETGELFF. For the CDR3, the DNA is TGTGCCAGCAGCTTAGTGGCGGAAACCGGGGAGCTGTTTTTT.

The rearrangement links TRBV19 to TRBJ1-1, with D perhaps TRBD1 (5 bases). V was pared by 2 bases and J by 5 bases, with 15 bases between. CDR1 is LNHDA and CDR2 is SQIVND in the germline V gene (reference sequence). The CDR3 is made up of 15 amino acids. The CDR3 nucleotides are TGTGCCAGTAGTATACGGGGAAGGGGAGGAACTGAAGCTTTCTTT. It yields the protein CASSIRGRGGTEAFF.

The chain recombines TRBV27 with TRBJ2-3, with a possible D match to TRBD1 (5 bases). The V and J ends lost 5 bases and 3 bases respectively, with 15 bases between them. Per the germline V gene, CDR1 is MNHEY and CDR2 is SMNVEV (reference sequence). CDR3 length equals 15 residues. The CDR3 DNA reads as TGTGCCAGCAGTATCAGGGTAGTGGGAACAGATACGCAGTATTTT. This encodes CASSIRVVGTDTQYF.

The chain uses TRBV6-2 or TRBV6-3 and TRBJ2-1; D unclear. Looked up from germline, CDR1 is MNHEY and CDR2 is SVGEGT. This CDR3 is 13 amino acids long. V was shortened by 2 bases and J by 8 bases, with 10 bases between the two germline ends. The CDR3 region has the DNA TGTGCCAGCAGTTACGGGTCCCCTGATGAGCAGTTCTTC. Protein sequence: CASSYGSPDEQFF.

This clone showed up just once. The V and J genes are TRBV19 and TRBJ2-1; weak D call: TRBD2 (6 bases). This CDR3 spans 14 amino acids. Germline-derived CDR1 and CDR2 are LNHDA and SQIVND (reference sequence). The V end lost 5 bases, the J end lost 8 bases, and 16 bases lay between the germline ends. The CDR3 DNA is TGTGCCAGTAGTCCCCGCGGGACTTTGTATGAGCAGTTCTTC. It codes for CASSPRGTLYEQFF.

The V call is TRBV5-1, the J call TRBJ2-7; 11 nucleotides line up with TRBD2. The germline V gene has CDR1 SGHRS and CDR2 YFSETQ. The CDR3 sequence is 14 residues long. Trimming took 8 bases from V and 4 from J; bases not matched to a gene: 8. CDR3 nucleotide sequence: TGCGCCAGTAGGCTAGCGGGGGGAGTTTACGAGCAGTACTTC. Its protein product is CASRLAGGVYEQYF.

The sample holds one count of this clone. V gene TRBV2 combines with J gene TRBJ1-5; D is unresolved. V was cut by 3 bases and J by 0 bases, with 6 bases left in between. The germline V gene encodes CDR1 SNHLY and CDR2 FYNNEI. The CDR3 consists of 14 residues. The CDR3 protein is CASSDQNSNQPQHF. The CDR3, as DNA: TGTGCCAGCAGTGATCAGAATAGCAATCAGCCCCAGCATTTT.

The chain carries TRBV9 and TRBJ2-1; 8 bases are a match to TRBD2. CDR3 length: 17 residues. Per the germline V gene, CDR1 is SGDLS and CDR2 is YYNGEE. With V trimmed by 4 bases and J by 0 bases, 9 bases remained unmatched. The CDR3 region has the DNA TGTGCCAGCAGCTCAAAAAGCGGGGGCTTCTCCTACAATGAGCAGTTCTTC. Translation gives CASSSKSGGFSYNEQFF.

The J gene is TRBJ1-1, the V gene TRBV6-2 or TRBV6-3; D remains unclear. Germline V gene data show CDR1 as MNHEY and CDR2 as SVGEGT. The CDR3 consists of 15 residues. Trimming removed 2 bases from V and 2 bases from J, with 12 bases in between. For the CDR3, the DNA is TGTGCCAGCAGTTACGGTGTTATTACCAACACTGAAGCTTTCTTT. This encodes CASSYGVITNTEAFF.

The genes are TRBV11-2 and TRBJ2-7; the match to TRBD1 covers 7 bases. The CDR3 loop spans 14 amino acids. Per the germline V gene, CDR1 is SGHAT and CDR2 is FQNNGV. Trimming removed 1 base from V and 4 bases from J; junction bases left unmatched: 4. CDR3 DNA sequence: TGTGCCAGCAGCTTAGGTGGCAGGGGGTACGAGCAGTACTTC. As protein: CASSLGGRGYEQYF. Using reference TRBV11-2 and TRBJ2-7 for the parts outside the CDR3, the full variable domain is EAGVAQSPRYKIIEKRQSVAFWCNPISGHATLYWYQQILGQGPKLLIQFQNNGVVDDSQLPKDRFSAERLKGVDSTLKIQPAKLEDSAVYLCASSLGGRGYEQYFGPGTRLTVT.

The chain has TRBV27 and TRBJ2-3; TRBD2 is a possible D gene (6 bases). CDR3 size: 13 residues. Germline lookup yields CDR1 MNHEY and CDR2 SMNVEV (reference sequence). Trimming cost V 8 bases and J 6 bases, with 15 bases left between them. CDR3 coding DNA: TGTGCCAGCCTGGGCCGGGGGTTCGATACGCAGTATTTT. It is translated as CASLGRGFDTQYF.

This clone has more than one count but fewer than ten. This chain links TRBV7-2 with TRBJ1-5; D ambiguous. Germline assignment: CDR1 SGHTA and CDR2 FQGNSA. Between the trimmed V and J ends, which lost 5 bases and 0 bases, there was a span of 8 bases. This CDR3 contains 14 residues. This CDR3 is CASSAEFSNQPQHF. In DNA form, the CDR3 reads TGTGCCAGCAGCGCTGAGTTTAGCAATCAGCCCCAGCATTTT. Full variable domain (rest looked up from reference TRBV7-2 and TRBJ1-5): GAGVSQSPSNKVTEKGKDVELRCDPISGHTALYWYRQSLGQGLEFLIYFQGNSAPDKSGLPSDRFSAERTGGSVSTLTIQRTQQEDSAVYLCASSAEFSNQPQHFGDGTRLSIL.

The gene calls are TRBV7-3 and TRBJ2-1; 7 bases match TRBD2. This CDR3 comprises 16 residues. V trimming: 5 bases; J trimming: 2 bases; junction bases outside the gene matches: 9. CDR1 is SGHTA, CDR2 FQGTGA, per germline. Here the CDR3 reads CASSPLGGSPYNEQFF. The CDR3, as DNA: TGTGCCAGCAGCCCCCTGGGGGGGAGTCCCTACAATGAGCAGTTCTTC.

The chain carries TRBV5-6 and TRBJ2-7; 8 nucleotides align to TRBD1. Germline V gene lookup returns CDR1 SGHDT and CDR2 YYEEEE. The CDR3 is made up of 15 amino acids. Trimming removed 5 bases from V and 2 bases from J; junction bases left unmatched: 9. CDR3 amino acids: CASSPAPGGTYEQYF. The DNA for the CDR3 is TGTGCCAGCAGTCCCGCCCCAGGGGGCACCTACGAGCAGTACTTC.

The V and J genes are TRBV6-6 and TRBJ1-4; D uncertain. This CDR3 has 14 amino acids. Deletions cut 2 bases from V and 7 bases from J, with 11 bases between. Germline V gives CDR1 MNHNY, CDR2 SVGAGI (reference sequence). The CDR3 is CASSYRSEGEKLFF. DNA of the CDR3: TGTGCCAGCAGTTACAGGTCAGAGGGTGAAAAACTGTTTTTT.

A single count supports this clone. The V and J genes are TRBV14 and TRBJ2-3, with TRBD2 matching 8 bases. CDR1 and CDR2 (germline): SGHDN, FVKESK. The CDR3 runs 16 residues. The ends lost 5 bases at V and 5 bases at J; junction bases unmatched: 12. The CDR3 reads CASSSGGLPGVDTQYF. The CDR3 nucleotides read TGTGCCAGCAGCTCGGGGGGGCTACCTGGAGTAGATACGCAGTATTTT.